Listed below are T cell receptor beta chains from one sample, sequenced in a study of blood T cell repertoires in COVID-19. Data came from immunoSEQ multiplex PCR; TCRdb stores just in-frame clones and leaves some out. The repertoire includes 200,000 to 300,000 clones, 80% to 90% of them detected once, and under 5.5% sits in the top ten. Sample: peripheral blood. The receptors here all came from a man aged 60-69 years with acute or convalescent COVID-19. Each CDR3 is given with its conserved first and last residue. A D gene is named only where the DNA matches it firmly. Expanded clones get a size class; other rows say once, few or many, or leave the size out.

CDR3 protein: CASSVSGGANTGELFF; CDR3 DNA: TGTGCCAGCAGTGTTAGCGGGGGGGCGAACACCGGGGAGCTGTTTTTT; D gene: TRBD2; V gene: TRBV3-1/TRBV3-2; J gene: TRBJ2-2; clone size: NA
CDR3 protein: CASSQEGGGGYTF; CDR3 DNA: TGTGCCAGCAGCCAAGAGGGGGGGGGCGGCTACACCTTC; D gene: NA; V gene: TRBV3-1/TRBV3-2; J gene: TRBJ1-2; clone size: NA
CDR3 protein: CASSSVASDSYEQYF; CDR3 DNA: TGTGCCAGCAGTTCAGTGGCTAGCGATTCCTACGAGCAGTACTTC; D gene: NA; V gene: TRBV6-5; J gene: TRBJ2-7; clone size: few
CDR3 protein: CASSLRQEETQYF; CDR3 DNA: TGTGCCAGCAGCTTAAGACAGGAAGAGACCCAGTACTTC; D gene: NA; V gene: TRBV7-3; J gene: TRBJ2-5; clone size: NA
CDR3 protein: CASRLLEGSGNTIYF; CDR3 DNA: TGTGCCAGCAGATTACTCGAGGGTTCTGGAAACACCATATATTTT; D gene: NA; V gene: TRBV6-6; J gene: TRBJ1-3; clone size: NA
CDR3 protein: CASSRQGSSYEQYF; CDR3 DNA: TGTGCCAGCAGTCGACAGGGGAGCTCCTACGAGCAGTACTTC; D gene: TRBD1; V gene: TRBV6-5; J gene: TRBJ2-7; clone size: NA
CDR3 protein: CASSLAGTVEAFF; CDR3 DNA: TGCGCCAGCAGCTTGGCCGGGACAGTCGAAGCTTTCTTT; D gene: TRBD1; V gene: TRBV5-1; J gene: TRBJ1-1; clone size: NA
CDR3 protein: CATSDVQGANTGELFF; CDR3 DNA: TGTGCCACCAGTGATGTTCAGGGGGCGAACACCGGGGAGCTGTTTTTT; D gene: TRBD1; V gene: TRBV24-1; J gene: TRBJ2-2; clone size: NA
CDR3 protein: CASSPRQGNTEAFF; CDR3 DNA: TGTGCCAGCAGCCCCAGACAGGGAAACACTGAAGCTTTCTTT; D gene: TRBD1; V gene: TRBV5-4; J gene: TRBJ1-1; clone size: NA
CDR3 protein: CASSWGQGYEQYF; CDR3 DNA: TGTGCCAGCTCCTGGGGACAGGGCTACGAGCAGTACTTC; D gene: TRBD1; V gene: TRBV5-6; J gene: TRBJ2-7; clone size: NA
CDR3 protein: CASSPKGQGGYTF; CDR3 DNA: TGCGCCAGCAGCCCGAAGGGACAGGGGGGCTACACCTTC; D gene: TRBD1; V gene: TRBV5-1; J gene: TRBJ1-2; clone size: NA
CDR3 protein: CASTSLGGLNTEAFF; CDR3 DNA: TGTGCCAGTACATCTTTGGGGGGGTTGAACACTGAAGCTTTCTTT; D gene: NA; V gene: TRBV28; J gene: TRBJ1-1; clone size: NA
CDR3 protein: CASSPPSASRRIHNEQFF; CDR3 DNA: TGTGCCAGCAGCCCCCCTTCGGCCTCAAGGCGGATACACAATGAGCAGTTCTTC; D gene: NA; V gene: TRBV4-2; J gene: TRBJ2-1; clone size: NA
CDR3 protein: CASSLDSQETQYF; CDR3 DNA: TGTGCTAGCAGCTTGGACAGTCAAGAGACCCAGTACTTC; D gene: NA; V gene: TRBV7-7; J gene: TRBJ2-5; clone size: NA
CDR3 protein: CASSLALAGTAEQYF; CDR3 DNA: TGTGCCAGCAGCTTAGCCCTCGCAGGGACTGCCGAGCAGTACTTC; D gene: NA; V gene: TRBV7-2; J gene: TRBJ2-7; clone size: NA
CDR3 protein: CATSDLVGGVNEQFF; CDR3 DNA: TGTGCCACCAGTGATTTGGTGGGGGGTGTCAATGAGCAGTTCTTC; D gene: NA; V gene: TRBV24-1; J gene: TRBJ2-1; clone size: NA
CDR3 protein: CASSMVLRQPTGYTF; CDR3 DNA: TGTGCCAGTAGTATGGTACTGCGACAGCCAACGGGCTACACCTTC; D gene: NA; V gene: TRBV19; J gene: TRBJ1-2; clone size: once
CDR3 protein: CASSSNIEVSPLHF; CDR3 DNA: TGTGCCAGCAGCTCAAACATAGAGGTTTCACCCCTCCACTTT; D gene: NA; V gene: TRBV11-2; J gene: TRBJ1-6; clone size: NA
CDR3 protein: CATSDATSTGELFF; CDR3 DNA: TGTGCCACCAGTGATGCGACTAGCACCGGGGAGCTGTTTTTT; D gene: NA; V gene: TRBV24-1; J gene: TRBJ2-2; clone size: NA
CDR3 protein: CASSIPGGRRWGKLFF; CDR3 DNA: TGTGCCAGTAGTATCCCAGGGGGAAGGAGGTGGGGAAAACTGTTTTTT; D gene: TRBD1; V gene: TRBV19; J gene: TRBJ1-4; clone size: NA
CDR3 protein: CASSGRGNNSPLHF; CDR3 DNA: TGTGCCAGCAGCGGACGGGGGAATAATTCACCCCTCCACTTT; D gene: NA; V gene: TRBV11-2; J gene: TRBJ1-6; clone size: once
CDR3 protein: CASSLGGLMSYEQYF; CDR3 DNA: TGTGCCAGCAGCTTAGGCGGACTTATGTCCTACGAGCAGTACTTC; D gene: NA; V gene: TRBV7-9; J gene: TRBJ2-7; clone size: NA